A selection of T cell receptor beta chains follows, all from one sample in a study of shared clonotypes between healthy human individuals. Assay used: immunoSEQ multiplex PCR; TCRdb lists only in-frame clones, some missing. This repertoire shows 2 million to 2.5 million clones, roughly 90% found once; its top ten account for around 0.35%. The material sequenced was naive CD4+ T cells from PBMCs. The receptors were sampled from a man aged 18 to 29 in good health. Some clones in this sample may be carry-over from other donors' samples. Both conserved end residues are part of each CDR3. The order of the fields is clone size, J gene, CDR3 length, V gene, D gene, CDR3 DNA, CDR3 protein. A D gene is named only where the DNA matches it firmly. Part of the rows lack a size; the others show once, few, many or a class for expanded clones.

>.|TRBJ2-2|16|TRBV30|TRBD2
TGTGCCTGGAGTGTAGTGTTAGCGGGAGGCACCGGGGAGCTGTTTTTT
CAWSVVLAGGTGELFF
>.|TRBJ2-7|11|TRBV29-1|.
TGCAGCGTCCCCTTTAACAGGGAGCAGTACTTC
CSVPFNREQYF
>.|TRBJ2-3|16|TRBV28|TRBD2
TGTGCCAGCAGTTTAGTGGCTAGCGGAGACACAGATACGCAGTATTTT
CASSLVASGDTDTQYF
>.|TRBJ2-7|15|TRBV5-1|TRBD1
TGCGCCAGCAGCCTACAGGGACAGACAACCTACGAGCAGTACTTC
CASSLQGQTTYEQYF
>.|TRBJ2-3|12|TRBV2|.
TGTGCAACTAGTATGGGCACAGATACGCAGTATTTT
CATSMGTDTQYF
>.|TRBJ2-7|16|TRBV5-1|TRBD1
TGCGCCAGCAGCTTGGACGGACAGGGGCTGACCTACGAGCAGTACTTC
CASSLDGQGLTYEQYF
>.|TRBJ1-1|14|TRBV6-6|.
TGTGCCAGCAACGGGGGCGTAGGAAACACTGAAGCTTTCTTT
CASNGGVGNTEAFF
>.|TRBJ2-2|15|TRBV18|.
TGTGCCAGCTCACCCGGGCCCCTAGGAACCGGGGAGCTGTTTTTT
CASSPGPLGTGELFF
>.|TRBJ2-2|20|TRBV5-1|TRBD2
TGCGCCAGCAGCTTGGTGCCCCCAGGGGGACTAGCGCGATACACCGGGGAGCTGTTTTTT
CASSLVPPGGLARYTGELFF
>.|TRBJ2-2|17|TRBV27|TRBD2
TGTGCCAGCAGTTTAGAAGCGGGAGGGCCTGGCACCGGGGAGCTGTTTTTT
CASSLEAGGPGTGELFF
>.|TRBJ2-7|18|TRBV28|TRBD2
TGTGCCAGCCAAAATCCGGGACTAGCGGGACGGGTCCCCTACGAGCAGTACTTC
CASQNPGLAGRVPYEQYF
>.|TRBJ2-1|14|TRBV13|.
TGTGCCAGCAGCCCGGTGGGGGAGTACTATGAGCAGTTCTTC
CASSPVGEYYEQFF
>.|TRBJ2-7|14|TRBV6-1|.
TGTGCCAGCAGTGAACTGAACAGAGCCTACGAGCAGTACTTC
CASSELNRAYEQYF
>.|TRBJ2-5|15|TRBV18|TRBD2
TGTGCCAGCTCACCCCCGGGACTAGTGGGAGAGACCCAGTACTTC
CASSPPGLVGETQYF
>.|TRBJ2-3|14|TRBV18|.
TGTGCCAGCTCACCCCCGAGGCCCACAGATACGCAGTATTTT
CASSPPRPTDTQYF
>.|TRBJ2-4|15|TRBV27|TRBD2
TGTGCCAGCAGTTTACGGACTAGCGGGAATGGAGTTCAGTACTTC
CASSLRTSGNGVQYF
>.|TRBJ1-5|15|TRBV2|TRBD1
TGTGCCAGCACTCGACAGGGGCTTAGCAATCAGCCCCAGCATTTT
CASTRQGLSNQPQHF
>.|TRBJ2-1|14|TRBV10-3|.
TGTGCCATCAGTGTTGGCGGGCGCTACAATGAGCAGTTCTTC
CAISVGGRYNEQFF
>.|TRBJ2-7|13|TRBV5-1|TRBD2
TGCGCCAGCAGCCCCGGGGGGACCTACGAGCAGTACTTC
CASSPGGTYEQYF
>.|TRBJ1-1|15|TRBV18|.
TGTGCCAGCTCACCACCGAACACTCTGAACACTGAAGCTTTCTTT
CASSPPNTLNTEAFF
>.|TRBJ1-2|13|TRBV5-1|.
TGCGCCAGCAGCTTGGCTGGGAACTATGGCTACACCTTC
CASSLAGNYGYTF
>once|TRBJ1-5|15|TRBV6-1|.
TGTGCCAGCACACCCACCGGGATTAGCAATCAGCCCCAGCATTTT
CASTPTGISNQPQHF
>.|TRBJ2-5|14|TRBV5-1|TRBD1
TGCGCCAGCAGCCAGAGACAGGGCGTAGAGACCCAGTACTTC
CASSQRQGVETQYF
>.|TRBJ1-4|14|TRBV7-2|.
TGTGCCAGCAGCTTAGATCGGAGAGCGGAAAAACTGTTTTTT
CASSLDRRAEKLFF
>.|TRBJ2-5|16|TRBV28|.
TGTGCCAGCAGTTCCAAAAGAAGGGTCTCATCGGAGACCCAGTACTTC
CASSSKRRVSSETQYF
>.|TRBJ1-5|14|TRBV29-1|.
TGCAGCGTGGCCGGGCTGGCAGGGGATCAGCCCCAGCATTTT
CSVAGLAGDQPQHF
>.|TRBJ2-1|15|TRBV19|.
TGTGCCAGTGGCCAAGTGAGGACAGTTGGAAATGAGCAGTTCTTC
CASGQVRTVGNEQFF
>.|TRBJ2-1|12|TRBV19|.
TGTGCCACCAGGGCCTCACAATCGGGGCAGTTCTTC
CATRASQSGQFF
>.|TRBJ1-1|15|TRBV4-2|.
TGTGCCAGCAGCCCCCGGACAGCCCTGAACACTGAAGCTTTCTTT
CASSPRTALNTEAFF
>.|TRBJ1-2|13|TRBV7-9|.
TGTGCCAGCAGCTTAGTGGCAGGACAGAGCTACACCTTC
CASSLVAGQSYTF